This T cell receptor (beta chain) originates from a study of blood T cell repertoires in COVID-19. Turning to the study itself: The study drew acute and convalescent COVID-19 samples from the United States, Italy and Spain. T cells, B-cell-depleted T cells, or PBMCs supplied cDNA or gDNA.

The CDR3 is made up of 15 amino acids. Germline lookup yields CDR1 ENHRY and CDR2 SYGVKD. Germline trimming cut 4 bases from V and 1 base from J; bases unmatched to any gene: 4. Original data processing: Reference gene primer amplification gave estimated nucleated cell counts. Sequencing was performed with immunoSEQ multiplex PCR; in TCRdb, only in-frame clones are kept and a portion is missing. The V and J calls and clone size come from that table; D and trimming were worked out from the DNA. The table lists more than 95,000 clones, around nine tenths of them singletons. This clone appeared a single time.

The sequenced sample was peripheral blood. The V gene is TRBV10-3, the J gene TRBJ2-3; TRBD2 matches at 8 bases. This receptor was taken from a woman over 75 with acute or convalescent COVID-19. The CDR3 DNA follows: TGTGCCATCAGTGCCCGAGCGGGAGGCACAGATACGCAGTATTTT. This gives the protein CAISARAGGTDTQYF.